The clone carrying this TCR beta chain turned up a few times. Its antigen is unidentified. One entry per CDR3 protein results from TCRdb running MiXCR on the RT-PCR reads. The sample records approximately 530,000 distinct CDR3 sequences, approximately 13% being singletons. The data were obtained in a study of response to subunit inactivated influenza vaccine. Study outcomes and limitations: Authors suggested each seasonal influenza vaccination recruits few new T cells.

V was clipped by 2 bases and J by 3 bases, with 14 bases between them. The CDR3 runs 15 residues. Germline values: CDR1 SEHNR, CDR2 FQNEAQ (reference sequence). The clonotype originates from a man between 50 and 59 years old who received an inactivated influenza vaccine. Sample: PBMCs from blood, taken 40 to 50 days after vaccination. V and J are TRBV7-9 and TRBJ2-7; D may be TRBD1 (5 bases). The CDR3 reads CASSLPAGFYYEQYF. The CDR3, as DNA: TGTGCCAGCAGCTTACCCGCAGGGTTTTACTACGAGCAGTACTTC.